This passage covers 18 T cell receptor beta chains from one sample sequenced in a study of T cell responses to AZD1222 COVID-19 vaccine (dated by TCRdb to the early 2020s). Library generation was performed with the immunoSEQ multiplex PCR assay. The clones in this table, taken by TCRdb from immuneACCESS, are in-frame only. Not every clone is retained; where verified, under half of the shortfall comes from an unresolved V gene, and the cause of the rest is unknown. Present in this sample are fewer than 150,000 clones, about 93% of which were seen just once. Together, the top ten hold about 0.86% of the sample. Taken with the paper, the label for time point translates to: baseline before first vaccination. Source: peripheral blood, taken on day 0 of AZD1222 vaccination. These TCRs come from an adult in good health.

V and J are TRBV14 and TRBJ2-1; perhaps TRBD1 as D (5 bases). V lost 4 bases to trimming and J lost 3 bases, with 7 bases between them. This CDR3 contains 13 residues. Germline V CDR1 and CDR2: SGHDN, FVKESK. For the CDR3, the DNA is TGTGCCAGCAGCCGCGACAGCTACAATGAGCAGTTCTTC. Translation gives CASSRDSYNEQFF.

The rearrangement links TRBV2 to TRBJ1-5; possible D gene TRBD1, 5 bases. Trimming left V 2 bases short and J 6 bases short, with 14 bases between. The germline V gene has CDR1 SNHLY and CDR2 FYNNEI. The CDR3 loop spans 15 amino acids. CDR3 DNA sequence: TGTGCCAGCAGTGAATGGGGCCAGGGTCTTCAGCCCCAGCATTTT. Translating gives CASSEWGQGLQPQHF.

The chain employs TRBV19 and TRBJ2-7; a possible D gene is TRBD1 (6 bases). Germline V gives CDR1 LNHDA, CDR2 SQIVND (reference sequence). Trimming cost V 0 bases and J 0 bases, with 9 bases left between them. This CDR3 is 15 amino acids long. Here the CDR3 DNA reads TGTGCCAGTAGTATAGATACAGGGCCCTCCTACGAGCAGTACTTC. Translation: CASSIDTGPSYEQYF.

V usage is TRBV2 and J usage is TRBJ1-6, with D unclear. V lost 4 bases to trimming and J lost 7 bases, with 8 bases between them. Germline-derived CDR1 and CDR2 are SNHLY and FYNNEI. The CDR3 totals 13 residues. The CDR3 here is CASSGQGNSPLHF. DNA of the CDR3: TGTGCCAGCAGTGGACAAGGAAATTCACCCCTCCACTTT.

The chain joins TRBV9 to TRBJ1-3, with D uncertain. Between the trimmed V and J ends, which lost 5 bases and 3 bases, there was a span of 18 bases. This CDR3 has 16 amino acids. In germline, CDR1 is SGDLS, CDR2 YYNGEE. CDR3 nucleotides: TGTGCCAGCAGTTTACAAAGGGTCTGGGATGGAAACACCATATATTTT. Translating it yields CASSLQRVWDGNTIYF.

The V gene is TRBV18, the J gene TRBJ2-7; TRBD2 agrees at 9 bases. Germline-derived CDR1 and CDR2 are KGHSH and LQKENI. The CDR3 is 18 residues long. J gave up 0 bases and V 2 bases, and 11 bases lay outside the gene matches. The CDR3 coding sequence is TGTGCCAGCTCACCATTTGTGACTAGCGGCTTATCCTCCTACGAGCAGTACTTC. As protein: CASSPFVTSGLSSYEQYF.

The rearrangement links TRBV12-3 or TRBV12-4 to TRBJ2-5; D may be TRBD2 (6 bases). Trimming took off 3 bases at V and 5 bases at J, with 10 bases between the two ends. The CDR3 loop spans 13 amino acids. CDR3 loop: CASSFAGSETQYF. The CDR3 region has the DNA TGTGCCAGCAGTTTTGCGGGGTCCGAGACCCAGTACTTC.

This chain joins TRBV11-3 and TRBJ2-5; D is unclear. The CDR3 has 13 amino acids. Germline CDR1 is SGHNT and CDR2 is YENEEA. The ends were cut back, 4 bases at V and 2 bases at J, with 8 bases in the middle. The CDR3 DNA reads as TGTGCCAGCAGCTCGACATATCAAGAGACCCAGTACTTC. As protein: CASSSTYQETQYF.

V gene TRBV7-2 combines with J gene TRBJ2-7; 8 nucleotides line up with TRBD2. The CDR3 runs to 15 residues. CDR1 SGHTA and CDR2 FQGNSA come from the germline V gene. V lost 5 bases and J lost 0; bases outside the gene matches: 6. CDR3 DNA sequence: TGTGCCAGCAGCCCGAGCGGGGGAAGCTCCTACGAGCAGTACTTC. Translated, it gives CASSPSGGSSYEQYF.

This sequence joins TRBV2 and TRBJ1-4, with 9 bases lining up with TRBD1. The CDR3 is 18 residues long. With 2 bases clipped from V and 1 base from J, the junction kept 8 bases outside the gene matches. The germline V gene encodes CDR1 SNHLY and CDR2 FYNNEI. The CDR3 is CASSELRTGERTNEKLFF. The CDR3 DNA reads TGTGCCAGCAGTGAATTGAGGACAGGGGAGAGAACTAATGAAAAACTGTTTTTT.

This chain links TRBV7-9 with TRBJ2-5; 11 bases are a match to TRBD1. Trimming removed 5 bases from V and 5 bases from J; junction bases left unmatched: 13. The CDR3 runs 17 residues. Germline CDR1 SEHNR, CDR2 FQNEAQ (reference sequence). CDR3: CASSPTAGQGAYETQYF. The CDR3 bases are TGTGCCAGCAGCCCCACCGCAGGACAGGGGGCGTACGAGACCCAGTACTTC.

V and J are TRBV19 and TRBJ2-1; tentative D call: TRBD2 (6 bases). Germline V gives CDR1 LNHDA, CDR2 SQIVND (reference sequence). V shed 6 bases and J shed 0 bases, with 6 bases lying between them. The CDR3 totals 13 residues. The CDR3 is CASSGSSYNEQFF. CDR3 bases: TGTGCCAGTAGCGGGAGCTCCTACAATGAGCAGTTCTTC.

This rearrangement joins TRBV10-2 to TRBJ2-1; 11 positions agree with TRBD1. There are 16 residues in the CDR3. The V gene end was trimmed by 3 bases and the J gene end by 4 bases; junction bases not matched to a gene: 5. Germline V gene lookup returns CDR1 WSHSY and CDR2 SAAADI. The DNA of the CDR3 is TGCGCCAGCAGTGATCAGGACAGGGGGCGATACAATGAGCAGTTCTTC. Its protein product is CASSDQDRGRYNEQFF.

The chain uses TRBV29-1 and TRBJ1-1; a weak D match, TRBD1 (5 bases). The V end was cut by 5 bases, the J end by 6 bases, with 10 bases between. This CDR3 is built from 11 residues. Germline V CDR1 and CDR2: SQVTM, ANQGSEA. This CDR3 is CSVRGASEAFF. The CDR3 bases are TGCAGCGTTAGAGGGGCCTCTGAAGCTTTCTTT.

CDR3 nucleotides: TGTGCCAGCAGCCATCTATGGACGGGCATCTCTGGGGCCAACGTCCTGACTTTC. Translation: CASSHLWTGISGANVLTF. The rearrangement links TRBV3-1 (or the pseudogene TRBV3-2) to TRBJ2-6, with D uncertain. Germline V gene data show CDR1 as LGHDT and CDR2 as YNNKEL (reference sequence). The CDR3 spans 18 residues. V lost 3 bases to trimming and J lost 0 bases, with 15 bases between them.

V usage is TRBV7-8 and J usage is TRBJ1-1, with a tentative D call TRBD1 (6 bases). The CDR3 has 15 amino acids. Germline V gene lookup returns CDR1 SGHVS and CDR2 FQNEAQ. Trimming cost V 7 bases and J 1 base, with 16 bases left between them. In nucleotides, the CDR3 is TGTGCCAGCACACAGGGCGCCAACCGGAACACTGAAGCTTTCTTT. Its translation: CASTQGANRNTEAFF. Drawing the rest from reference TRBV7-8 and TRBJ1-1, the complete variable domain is GAGVSQSPRYKVAKRGQDVALRCDPISGHVSLFWYQQALGQGPEFLTYFQNEAQLDKSGLPSDRFFAERPEGSVSTLKIQRTQQEDSAVYLCASTQGANRNTEAFFGQGTRLTVV.

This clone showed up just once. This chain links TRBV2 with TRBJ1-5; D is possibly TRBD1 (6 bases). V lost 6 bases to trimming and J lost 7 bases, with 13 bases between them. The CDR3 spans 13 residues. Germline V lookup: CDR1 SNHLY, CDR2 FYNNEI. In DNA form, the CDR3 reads TGTGCCAGCAGGTACAGGGAAAAGCAGCCCCAGCATTTT. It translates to CASRYREKQPQHF.

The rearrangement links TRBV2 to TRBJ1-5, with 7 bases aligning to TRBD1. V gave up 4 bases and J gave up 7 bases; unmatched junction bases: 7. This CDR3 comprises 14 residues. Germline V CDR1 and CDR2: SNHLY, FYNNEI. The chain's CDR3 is CASSAQGGWQPQHF. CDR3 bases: TGTGCCAGCAGTGCTCAGGGGGGTTGGCAGCCCCAGCATTTT.